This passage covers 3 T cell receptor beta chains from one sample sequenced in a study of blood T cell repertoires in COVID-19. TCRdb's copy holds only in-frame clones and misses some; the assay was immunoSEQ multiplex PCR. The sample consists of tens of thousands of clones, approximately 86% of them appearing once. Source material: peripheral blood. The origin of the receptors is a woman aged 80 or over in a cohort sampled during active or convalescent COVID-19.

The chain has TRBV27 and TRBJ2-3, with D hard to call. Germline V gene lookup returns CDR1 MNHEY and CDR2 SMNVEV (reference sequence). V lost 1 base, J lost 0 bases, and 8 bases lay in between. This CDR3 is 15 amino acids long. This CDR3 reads CASSLFFMSTDTQYF. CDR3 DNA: TGTGCCAGCAGTTTATTCTTTATGAGCACAGATACGCAGTATTTT.

The CDR3 sequence is CASSDQTGALLGYGYTF. The CDR3 DNA follows: TGTGCCAGCAGTGATCAGACAGGGGCCCTACTGGGCTATGGCTACACCTTC. This chain joins TRBV6-1 and TRBJ1-2, with TRBD1 matching 8 bases. CDR1 MNHNS and CDR2 SASEGT come from the germline V gene. This CDR3 comprises 17 residues. V lost 3 bases to trimming and J lost 4 bases; unmatched junction nucleotides: 13.

This chain's CDR3 is CASSSGIVAGRETQYF. As DNA, the CDR3 is TGTGCCAGCAGCTCGGGGATCGTAGCGGGAAGAGAGACCCAGTACTTC. V and J are TRBV11-3 and TRBJ2-5; 8 bases are a match to TRBD2. Germline assignment: CDR1 SGHNT and CDR2 YENEEA. The CDR3 contains 16 residues. V lost 4 bases and J lost 4; bases outside the gene matches: 11.